This T cell receptor beta chain was documented in a study of sequential checkpoint blockade in melanoma. Assay used: immunoSEQ multiplex PCR; TCRdb lists only in-frame clones, some missing. The profile covers fewer than 35,000 clones, with over 60% appearing a single time and 22% taken by the ten largest. V lost 7 bases to trimming and J lost 15 bases, with 21 bases between them. This CDR3 has 13 residues. Germline-derived CDR1 and CDR2 are MDHEN and SYDVKM. As to treatment: randomized to nivolumab then ipilimumab (arm A) or the reverse (arm B). Patients had received no earlier DNA-damaging chemotherapy.

Here the sequenced sample was CD8+ T cells sorted from blood (inferred from file names), taken from a patient given nivolumab and ipilimumab in sequence. The chain carries TRBV28 and TRBJ1-4; maybe TRBD1 (6 bases). The receptor's source is a human donor with melanoma. The CDR3 DNA reads TGTGCCAGCATTCAAACCGCAAGGGGGTTTGTGTTTTTT. Translated, it gives CASIQTARGFVFF. Filled out from reference TRBV28 and TRBJ1-4, the complete variable domain reads DVKVTQSSRYLVKRTGEKVFLECVQDMDHENMFWYRQDPGLGLRLIYFSYDVKMKEKGDIPEGYSVSREKKERFSLILESASTNQTSMYLCASIQTARGFVFFGSGTQLSVL.